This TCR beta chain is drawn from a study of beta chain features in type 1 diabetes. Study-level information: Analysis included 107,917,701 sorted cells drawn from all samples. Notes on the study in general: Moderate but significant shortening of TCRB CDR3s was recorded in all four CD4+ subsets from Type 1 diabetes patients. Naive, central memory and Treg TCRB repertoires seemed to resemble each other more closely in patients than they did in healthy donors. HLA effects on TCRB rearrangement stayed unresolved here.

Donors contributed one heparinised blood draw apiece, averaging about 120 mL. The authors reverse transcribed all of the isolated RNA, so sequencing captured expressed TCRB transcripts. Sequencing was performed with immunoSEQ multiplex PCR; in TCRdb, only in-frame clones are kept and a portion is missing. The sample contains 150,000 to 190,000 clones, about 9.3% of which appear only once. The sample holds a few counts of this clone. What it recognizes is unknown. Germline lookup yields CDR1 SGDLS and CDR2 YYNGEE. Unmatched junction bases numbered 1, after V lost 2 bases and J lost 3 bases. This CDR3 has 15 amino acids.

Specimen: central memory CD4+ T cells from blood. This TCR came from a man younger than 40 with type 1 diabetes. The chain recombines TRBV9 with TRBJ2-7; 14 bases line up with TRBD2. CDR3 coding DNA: TGTGCCAGCAGCGTGGGACTAGCGGGAGTCTACGAGCAGTACTTC. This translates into CASSVGLAGVYEQYF.